The 20 T cell receptor beta chains given below trace back to one sample, sequenced in a study of shared clonotypes between healthy human individuals. The protocol was immunoSEQ multiplex PCR, while the TCRdb copy is restricted to in-frame clones and leaves out a portion. This sample has some 1,600,000 clones; 98% occur once, and the top ten carry around 0.47%. The sequencing input was naive CD4+ T cells sorted from blood. The subset is: CD45RA+ positively selected. The receptors derive from a man aged 25-45 years in good health.

CDR3 coding DNA: TGCGCCAGCAGCTTGCTCACCGGGACAGGGGCTTATGGCTACACCTTC. Protein sequence: CASSLLTGTGAYGYTF. The chain recombines TRBV5-1 with TRBJ1-2; 10 nucleotides align to TRBD1. The V segment lost 1 base and the J segment 5 bases; nucleotides outside the gene matches: 8. The CDR3 is 16 residues long. CDR1 and CDR2 (germline): SGHRS, YFSETQ.

The CDR3 spells CASSGVRGRGLAGGTYEQYF. Written as DNA, the CDR3 is TGTGCCAGCAGTGGGGTTAGGGGCAGGGGGCTAGCGGGAGGTACCTACGAGCAGTACTTC. The chain uses TRBV28 and TRBJ2-7; 11 bases are shared with TRBD2. Germline CDR1 is MDHEN and CDR2 is SYDVKM. The ends lost 5 bases at V and 2 bases at J; junction bases unmatched: 20. The length of the CDR3 is 20 residues. The full variable domain, with the rest looked up from reference TRBV28 and TRBJ2-7, is DVKVTQSSRYLVKRTGEKVFLECVQDMDHENMFWYRQDPGLGLRLIYFSYDVKMKEKGDIPEGYSVSREKKERFSLILESASTNQTSMYLCASSGVRGRGLAGGTYEQYFGPGTRLTVT.

The genes are TRBV5-4 and TRBJ1-1; D is possibly TRBD1 (5 bases). The CDR3 sequence is 14 residues long. V gave up 4 bases and J gave up 5 bases, with 15 bases separating them. Germline values: CDR1 SGHNT, CDR2 YYREEE (reference sequence). This CDR3 is CASSPAKGLTEAFF. CDR3 DNA sequence: TGTGCCAGCAGCCCGGCGAAGGGACTTACTGAAGCTTTCTTT.

The V and J genes are TRBV9 and TRBJ1-5; 8 bases align to TRBD1. After removal of 3 bases from V and 5 bases from J, the junction contained 4 bases not matched to a gene. The CDR3 contains 14 residues. Per the germline V gene, CDR1 is SGDLS and CDR2 is YYNGEE. The CDR3 sequence is CASSGGQDDQPQHF. CDR3 in DNA: TGTGCCAGCAGCGGGGGACAGGACGATCAGCCCCAGCATTTT.

The V gene is TRBV4-3, the J gene TRBJ2-5, with D perhaps TRBD2 (6 bases). The CDR3 consists of 15 residues. The V end was cut by 5 bases, the J end by 3 bases, with 16 bases between. CDR1 and CDR2 (germline): LGHNA, YSLEER. DNA for the CDR3: TGCGCCAGCAGCGCCACCCTAGCGAGAGAAGAGACCCAGTACTTC. Residues: CASSATLAREETQYF.

The chain links TRBV6-1 to TRBJ2-7; 9 nucleotides align to TRBD2. The CDR3 length is 15 residues. J lost 0 bases, V lost 8 bases, and 8 bases had no gene match. In germline, CDR1 is MNHNS, CDR2 SASEGT. CDR3 residues: CASSGGRAHSYEQYF. DNA of the CDR3: TGTGCCAGCTCTGGCGGGAGGGCCCACTCCTACGAGCAGTACTTC.

The chain recombines TRBV29-1 with TRBJ2-7; TRBD2 agrees at 9 bases. The V and J ends lost 6 bases and 6 bases, in that order; junction bases with no gene match: 18. CDR1 SQVTM and CDR2 ANQGSEA come from the germline V gene. There are 16 residues in the CDR3. CDR3 nucleotides: TGCAGCGTCCCCAGCTCTAGCGGGAATACGTTCGGCGAGCAGTACTTC. It specifies CSVPSSSGNTFGEQYF.

The V and J genes are TRBV11-3 and TRBJ1-1; D gene ambiguous. This CDR3 region has 13 residues. V gave up 4 bases and J gave up 11 bases, with 17 bases separating them. Germline V gene lookup returns CDR1 SGHNT and CDR2 YENEEA. The CDR3 coding sequence is TGTGCCAGCAGCTCAGACTCGTCGGAGAAGGCTTTCTTT. This gives the protein CASSSDSSEKAFF.

The chain recombines TRBV11-2 with TRBJ2-3; unclear D gene. Germline CDR1 is SGHAT and CDR2 is FQNNGV. Trimming took off 1 base at V and 7 bases at J, with 12 bases between the two ends. The CDR3 runs to 14 residues. The CDR3 reads CASSLVVGINTQYF. CDR3 DNA sequence: TGTGCCAGCAGCTTAGTAGTCGGCATCAATACGCAGTATTTT.

This chain joins TRBV5-6 and TRBJ2-7; D possibly corresponds to TRBD1 (5 bases). The V and J ends lost 5 bases and 11 bases respectively, with 14 bases between them. Germline V lookup: CDR1 SGHDT, CDR2 YYEEEE. This CDR3 is 11 amino acids long. As DNA, the CDR3 is TGTGCCAGCAGATCAACAGGAGATGAGTACTTC. It specifies CASRSTGDEYF.

The chain couples TRBV6-1 to TRBJ2-6; no definite D call. Per germline, CDR1 MNHNS and CDR2 SASEGT. CDR3 length: 15 residues. V was trimmed by 6 bases and J by 0 bases, leaving 9 bases between them. CDR3 residues: CASSRARSGANVLTF. The CDR3 nucleotides are TGTGCCAGCAGCCGCGCTCGCTCTGGGGCCAACGTCCTGACTTTC.

This clone was seen a single time. The genes are TRBV6-5 and TRBJ1-1; D gene ambiguous. The length of the CDR3 is 15 residues. Trimming took 2 bases from V and 1 from J, leaving 11 bases between them. Germline V gives CDR1 MNHEY, CDR2 SVGAGI. The CDR3 nucleotides are TGTGCCAGCAGTTACCTCCCTCTCTCGAACACTGAAGCTTTCTTT. Translated, it gives CASSYLPLSNTEAFF.

The chain combines TRBV28 with TRBJ1-3, with D perhaps matching TRBD1 (6 bases). The CDR3 runs to 17 residues. V lost 7 bases, J lost 0 bases, and 19 bases lay in between. The V gene's germline CDR1 is MDHEN and CDR2 SYDVKM. The CDR3 DNA follows: TGTGCCAGCAAACGAAGGGGGTTCTCCCTCTCTGGAAACACCATATATTTT. It is translated as CASKRRGFSLSGNTIYF. The entire variable domain, with the rest obtained from reference TRBV28 and TRBJ1-3, is as follows: DVKVTQSSRYLVKRTGEKVFLECVQDMDHENMFWYRQDPGLGLRLIYFSYDVKMKEKGDIPEGYSVSREKKERFSLILESASTNQTSMYLCASKRRGFSLSGNTIYFGEGSWLTVV.

The chain employs TRBV6-4 and TRBJ2-1, with unresolved D. V was shortened by 2 bases and J by 6 bases, with 5 bases between the two germline ends. CDR1 MRHNA and CDR2 SNTAGT come from the germline V gene. This CDR3 is built from 12 residues. In DNA form, the CDR3 reads TGTGCCAGCAGTGACCTCACCAATGAGCAGTTCTTC. Translation: CASSDLTNEQFF.

The V call is TRBV7-9, the J call TRBJ1-5, with a possible D match to TRBD1 (5 bases). The CDR3 extends over 15 amino acids. Trimming took off 1 base at V and 2 bases at J, with 9 bases between the two ends. Germline V gene lookup returns CDR1 SEHNR and CDR2 FQNEAQ (reference sequence). The CDR3 region has the DNA TGTGCCAGCAGCTTAGGGGGGTTGCGCAATCAGCCCCAGCATTTT. Translating it yields CASSLGGLRNQPQHF.

The chain recombines TRBV5-1 with TRBJ2-4, with 10 bases fitting TRBD2. V gave up 4 bases and J gave up 6 bases; unmatched junction bases: 10. Germline CDR1 and CDR2: SGHRS and YFSETQ. This CDR3 is built from 16 residues. In DNA, the CDR3 is TGCGCCAGCAGCCCCTCGAGCGGGAGGGCCGGAAACATTCAGTACTTC. Translated: CASSPSSGRAGNIQYF.

This chain uses TRBV5-1 with TRBJ2-7; 8 positions match TRBD2. Germline V gene lookup returns CDR1 SGHRS and CDR2 YFSETQ. There are 17 residues in the CDR3. Trimming at V came to 0 bases and at J to 0 bases, leaving 8 bases not matched to a gene. DNA for the CDR3: TGCGCCAGCAGCTTGGCCTTGGTAGCGGGAAGCTCCTACGAGCAGTACTTC. Its translation is CASSLALVAGSSYEQYF.

This sequence joins TRBV9 and TRBJ2-4, with TRBD2 identical over 7 bases. The CDR3 contains 15 residues. V trimming: 3 bases; J trimming: 6 bases; junction bases outside the gene matches: 9. Germline values: CDR1 SGDLS, CDR2 YYNGEE. CDR3: CASSEAVGRGNIQYF. The CDR3 bases are TGTGCCAGCAGCGAGGCCGTGGGGAGGGGAAACATTCAGTACTTC.

Notes on this clone: The sample contains more than one DNA sequence encoding this CDR3. V is TRBV9 and J is TRBJ2-7; TRBD1 is a possible D gene (6 bases). CDR1 SGDLS and CDR2 YYNGEE come from the germline V gene. The ends were cut back, 2 bases at V and 3 bases at J, with 12 bases in the middle. The CDR3 covers 14 residues. The CDR3 DNA reads as TGTGCCAGCAGCGTTGGCAGGGGAAACTACGAGCAGTACTTC. Its translation is CASSVGRGNYEQYF.

The rearrangement joins TRBV9 to TRBJ2-2; 8 bases align to TRBD2. The CDR3 runs to 15 residues. Germline V gene data show CDR1 as SGDLS and CDR2 as YYNGEE. With 1 base clipped from V and 3 bases from J, the junction kept 2 bases outside the gene matches. The CDR3: CASSVSAGDTGELFF. CDR3 bases: TGTGCCAGCAGCGTATCAGCGGGAGACACCGGGGAGCTGTTTTTT.